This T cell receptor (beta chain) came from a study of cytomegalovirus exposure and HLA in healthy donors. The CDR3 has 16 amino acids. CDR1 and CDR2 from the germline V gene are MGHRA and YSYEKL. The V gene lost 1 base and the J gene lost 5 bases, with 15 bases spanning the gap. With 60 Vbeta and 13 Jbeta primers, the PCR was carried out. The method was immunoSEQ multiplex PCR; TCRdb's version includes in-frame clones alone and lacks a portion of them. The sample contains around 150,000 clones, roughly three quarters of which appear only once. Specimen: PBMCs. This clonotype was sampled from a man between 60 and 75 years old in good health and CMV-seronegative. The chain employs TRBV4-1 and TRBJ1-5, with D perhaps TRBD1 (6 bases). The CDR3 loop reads CASSQAVTGTDQPQHF. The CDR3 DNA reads TGCGCCAGCAGCCAAGCGGTGACAGGTACGGATCAGCCCCAGCATTTT.